The next 25 T cell receptor beta chains were all read from a single sample in a study of blood T cell repertoires in COVID-19. The data were produced by immunoSEQ multiplex PCR, yet TCRdb's version contains in-frame clones alone and is incomplete. The repertoire consists of about 120,000 clones, with around 91% occurring once and the leading ten covering more than 3%. Material: peripheral blood. These receptors came from a woman aged 60-75 years with COVID-19, enrolled during active disease.

V is TRBV7-3 and J is TRBJ2-3, with no clear D. V lost 4 bases and J lost 6, with 11 bases in between. Germline values: CDR1 SGHTA, CDR2 FQGTGA. This CDR3 is built from 13 residues. CDR3 amino acids: CASSSSLWDTQYF. The CDR3 DNA sequence: TGTGCCAGCAGCTCAAGCCTATGGGATACGCAGTATTTT.

The J gene is TRBJ2-5, the V gene TRBV6-1; 16 bases line up with TRBD2. Germline V CDR1 and CDR2: MNHNS, SASEGT. V lost 3 bases to trimming and J lost 2 bases; unmatched junction nucleotides: 0. The CDR3 is 16 residues long. The CDR3 DNA follows: TGTGCCAGCAGTGAGGGACTAGCGGGGGGGCAAGAGACCCAGTACTTC. This translates into CASSEGLAGGQETQYF.

This clone has just one count. The chain combines TRBV7-9 with TRBJ2-4; TRBD1 agrees at 7 bases. J lost 8 bases, V lost 5 bases, and 12 bases had no gene match. The CDR3 consists of 15 residues. Germline V CDR1 and CDR2: SEHNR, FQNEAQ (reference sequence). The CDR3 nucleotides read TGTGCCAGCAGCACCGCGACAGGGTGGGTCGACATTCAGTACTTC. It yields the protein CASSTATGWVDIQYF.

The J gene is TRBJ2-7, the V gene TRBV30, with TRBD1 identical over 9 bases. CDR1 and CDR2 from the germline V gene are GTSNPN and SVGIG (reference sequence). Unmatched junction bases numbered 13, after V lost 4 bases and J lost 9 bases. The CDR3 is made up of 14 amino acids. The CDR3 region has the DNA TGTGCCTGGAACGGACAGGGGTCTTTCTTGGCGCAGTACTTC. It translates to CAWNGQGSFLAQYF.

The chain links TRBV30 to TRBJ2-1; perhaps TRBD2 as D (5 bases). CDR3 length equals 16 residues. V was cut by 0 bases and J by 0 bases, with 12 bases left in between. Germline values: CDR1 GTSNPN, CDR2 SVGIG (reference sequence). CDR3 sequence reads: CAWSVLGLSSYNEQFF. DNA of the CDR3: TGTGCCTGGAGTGTACTAGGGCTCAGCTCCTACAATGAGCAGTTCTTC.

The V call is TRBV19, the J call TRBJ1-1; no firm D call. Trimming took off 3 bases at V and 0 bases at J, with 5 bases between the two ends. Germline V gene sequence: CDR1 LNHDA, CDR2 SQIVND (reference sequence). There are 13 residues in the CDR3. The CDR3 DNA is TGTGCCAGTAGTATTAGAGTGAACACTGAAGCTTTCTTT. Translated: CASSIRVNTEAFF.

The V gene is TRBV5-4, the J gene TRBJ2-5, with 13 bases lining up with TRBD2. The V segment lost 3 bases and the J segment 4 bases; nucleotides outside the gene matches: 3. The CDR3 length is 15 residues. Germline CDR1 is SGHNT and CDR2 is YYREEE (reference sequence). This chain's CDR3 is CASSSGLAGVETQYF. The CDR3 DNA reads TGTGCCAGCAGCTCTGGACTAGCGGGGGTAGAGACCCAGTACTTC.

The chain couples TRBV6-2 or TRBV6-3 to TRBJ1-2, with 11 bases lining up with TRBD1. The germline V gene encodes CDR1 MNHEY and CDR2 SVGEGT. V lost 6 bases, J lost 6 bases, and 9 bases stayed unmatched. The CDR3 is 15 residues long. The CDR3 is CASSQSRTGGDGYTF. CDR3 in DNA: TGTGCCAGCAGCCAATCCCGGACAGGGGGCGATGGCTACACCTTC.

The chain joins TRBV15 to TRBJ2-6; D possibly corresponds to TRBD2 (5 bases). Germline V gene sequence: CDR1 LNHNV, CDR2 YYDKDF (reference sequence). Between the trimmed V and J ends, which lost 3 bases and 0 bases, there was a span of 9 bases. This CDR3 is 16 amino acids long. The CDR3 spells CATSSTGSSGANVLTF. The CDR3 DNA is TGTGCCACCAGCAGCACGGGGTCCTCTGGGGCCAACGTCCTGACTTTC.

In nucleotides, the CDR3 is TGTGCCAGCTCACCAGTCGACAGGGGGCATCCGGGCTACACCTTC. Amino acids: CASSPVDRGHPGYTF. The genes are TRBV18 and TRBJ1-2, with 10 bases that match TRBD1. The length of the CDR3 is 15 residues. V shed 2 bases, J shed 8 bases, and the junction held 8 bases outside the gene matches. Germline CDR1 and CDR2: KGHSH and LQKENI.

The CDR3 loop reads CASSLLGHEQYF. DNA for the CDR3: TGTGCCAGCAGCCTGCTTGGCCACGAGCAGTACTTC. V usage is TRBV4-2 and J usage is TRBJ2-7; D unresolved. Trimming pared 4 bases from V and 5 bases from J, leaving 9 bases between. The CDR3 sequence is 12 residues long. Germline V gene sequence: CDR1 LGHNA, CDR2 YNFKEQ.

This clone was observed a single time. This chain links TRBV5-6 with TRBJ1-2; no clear D. The CDR3 loop spans 15 amino acids. Trimming took off 8 bases at V and 2 bases at J, with 19 bases between the two ends. Germline-derived CDR1 and CDR2 are SGHDT and YYEEEE. CDR3 in amino acids: CASRLIRELNYGYTF. CDR3 nucleotides: TGTGCCAGTCGGTTAATTCGTGAACTGAACTATGGCTACACCTTC.

This rearrangement joins TRBV4-2 to TRBJ2-3; 11 bases are a match to TRBD2. CDR1 LGHNA and CDR2 YNFKEQ come from the germline V gene. The CDR3 length is 17 residues. V dropped 0 bases and J dropped 4; count of bases not matched to a gene: 6. This CDR3 reads CASSQEVVAGGPDTQYF. The CDR3 coding sequence is TGTGCCAGCAGCCAAGAGGTAGTAGCGGGGGGGCCAGATACGCAGTATTTT.

The chain carries TRBV5-6 and TRBJ1-2, with D tentatively TRBD1 (5 bases). Germline V gene lookup returns CDR1 SGHDT and CDR2 YYEEEE. With 1 base removed from V and 3 bases from J, the gap between germline ends came to 10 bases. The CDR3 is 14 residues long. The CDR3 coding sequence is TGTGCCAGCAGCTTGACCAGGGTGGACTATGGCTACACCTTC. This sequence encodes CASSLTRVDYGYTF.

As DNA, the CDR3 is TGTGCCAGCACCCCCCGGGTTACAGAGACCCAGTACTTC. Its translation is CASTPRVTETQYF. This chain links TRBV6-5 with TRBJ2-5, with no clear D. The germline V gene has CDR1 MNHEY and CDR2 SVGAGI. CDR3 length: 13 amino acids. The V gene lost 7 bases and the J gene lost 4 bases, with 13 bases spanning the gap.

The chain combines TRBV30 with TRBJ1-3, with D unresolved. With 0 bases removed from V and 0 bases from J, the gap between germline ends came to 6 bases. This CDR3 comprises 14 residues. Per the germline V gene, CDR1 is GTSNPN and CDR2 is SVGIG (reference sequence). The DNA of the CDR3 is TGTGCCTGGAGTGTACAGAGCTCTGGAAACACCATATATTTT. Amino acids: CAWSVQSSGNTIYF.

The rearrangement uses TRBV18 and TRBJ2-4; D possibly corresponds to TRBD1 (5 bases). V dropped 4 bases and J dropped 10 bases, with 20 bases sitting between them. Germline loops: CDR1 KGHSH, CDR2 LQKENI. This CDR3 is 15 amino acids long. The CDR3, as DNA: TGTGCCAGCTCACTATCTATCGCAGGGTCGGATATTCAGTACTTC. Translated: CASSLSIAGSDIQYF. The complete variable domain, with remaining parts taken from reference TRBV18 and TRBJ2-4, reads NAGVMQNPRHLVRRRGQEARLRCSPMKGHSHVYWYRQLPEEGLKFMVYLQKENIIDESGMPKERFSAEFPKEGPSILRIQQVVRGDSAAYFCASSLSIAGSDIQYFGAGTRLSVL.

V and J are TRBV5-6 and TRBJ2-7; 9 bases match TRBD2. The V gene end was trimmed by 4 bases and the J gene end by 6 bases; junction bases not matched to a gene: 8. Germline-derived CDR1 and CDR2 are SGHDT and YYEEEE. This CDR3 comprises 14 residues. CDR3 amino acids: CASSPGLAVSEQYF. CDR3 coding DNA: TGTGCCAGCAGCCCGGGACTAGCAGTGAGCGAGCAGTACTTC.

The chain employs TRBV2 and TRBJ1-2; 7 nucleotides align to TRBD1. Trimming took 8 bases from V and 2 from J; bases not matched to a gene: 5. Germline lookup yields CDR1 SNHLY and CDR2 FYNNEI. CDR3 length equals 13 residues. This chain's CDR3 is CASLGTENYGYTF. Written as DNA, the CDR3 is TGTGCCAGCCTAGGGACAGAGAACTATGGCTACACCTTC.

The chain couples TRBV18 to TRBJ1-4; maybe TRBD1 (5 bases). The V end was cut by 0 bases, the J end by 8 bases, with 13 bases between. The CDR3 runs 15 residues. CDR1 is KGHSH, CDR2 LQKENI, per germline. The chain's CDR3 is CASSPPGEGEEKLFF. CDR3 in DNA: TGTGCCAGCTCACCACCGGGGGAGGGCGAGGAAAAACTGTTTTTT.

The chain couples TRBV29-1 to TRBJ2-1; TRBD2 matches 10 bases. Germline CDR1 and CDR2: SQVTM and ANQGSEA. The CDR3 is made up of 14 amino acids. V was clipped by 3 bases and J by 4 bases; unmatched bases: 3. The CDR3 loop is CSVDTSGAYNEQFF. CDR3 nucleotides: TGCAGCGTTGACACTAGCGGGGCGTACAATGAGCAGTTCTTC.

The rearrangement uses TRBV3-1 (or the pseudogene TRBV3-2) and TRBJ1-1; D remains ambiguous. The germline V and J ends were trimmed by 1 base and 7 bases, with 10 bases remaining between them. The CDR3 is made up of 13 amino acids. Germline CDR1 reads LGHDT; CDR2 reads YNNKEL (reference sequence). The CDR3, as DNA: TGTGCCAGCAGCCAAGGTCAGGCGATTGAAGCTTTCTTT. The encoded protein is CASSQGQAIEAFF.

This clone appeared a single time. The genes are TRBV6-5 and TRBJ2-1, with 11 bases identical to TRBD2. The germline CDR1 and CDR2 sequences are MNHEY and SVGAGI. The J segment lost 7 bases and the V segment lost 6 bases, leaving 8 bases of the junction unmatched. CDR3 size: 15 residues. CDR3 nucleotides: TGTGCCAGCAGACCTCTAGCGGGGGGAGGAAATGAGCAGTTCTTC. Its translation: CASRPLAGGGNEQFF.

The chain employs TRBV4-3 and TRBJ2-5; 9 bases are shared with TRBD2. Germline CDR1 is LGHNA and CDR2 is YSLEER. V lost 0 bases and J lost 4; bases outside the gene matches: 15. This CDR3 is built from 19 residues. CDR3 nucleotide sequence: TGCGCCAGCAGCCAAGATCTCCCCCGGCGGGGGGGCCGGTCAGAGACCCAGTACTTC. This codes for CASSQDLPRRGGRSETQYF.

This sequence joins TRBV7-6 and TRBJ2-5; D may be TRBD1 (5 bases). V was cut by 2 bases and J by 1 base, with 14 bases left in between. In germline, CDR1 is SGHVS, CDR2 FNYEAQ. This CDR3 has 16 residues. The CDR3 spells CASSLWGGDPQETQYF. The DNA for the CDR3 is TGTGCCAGCAGCTTATGGGGCGGAGACCCCCAAGAGACCCAGTACTTC.